One and the same sample provided the 21 T cell receptor beta chains below, sequenced in a study of cytomegalovirus exposure and HLA in healthy donors. 13 Jbeta primers and 60 Vbeta primers were used for the PCR. Libraries were prepared by immunoSEQ multiplex PCR; TCRdb keeps only in-frame clonotypes and omits some of them. The sample includes 110,000 to 150,000 clones, over 65% of them seen just once. The sequenced sample consisted of PBMCs. These receptor sequences come from a woman between 25 and 40 years old in good health and CMV-seronegative.

CDR3: CASIARGDGTDTQYF. CDR3 coding DNA: TGTGCCAGCATCGCCCGGGGGGACGGCACAGATACGCAGTATTTT. This chain connects TRBV6-6 to TRBJ2-3; 7 nucleotides match TRBD2. J gave up 1 base and V 7 bases, and 8 bases lay outside the gene matches. Germline assignment: CDR1 MNHNY and CDR2 SVGAGI (reference sequence). The CDR3 is made up of 15 amino acids.

The rearrangement uses TRBV28 and TRBJ2-1; possibly TRBD2 for D (6 bases). Germline assignment: CDR1 MDHEN and CDR2 SYDVKM. V lost 8 bases and J 7 bases, leaving 15 bases between the germline ends. This CDR3 has 13 residues. The CDR3 DNA reads TGTGCCAGCGCGGGACTCCCCTTAAATGAGCAGTTCTTC. This translates into CASAGLPLNEQFF.

J is TRBJ2-5 and V is TRBV4-1; 7 nucleotides match TRBD2. CDR3 size: 16 residues. The V segment lost 5 bases and the J segment 5 bases; nucleotides outside the gene matches: 14. The germline V gene encodes CDR1 MGHRA and CDR2 YSYEKL. The CDR3 region has the DNA TGCGCCAGCAGCTTTTTTAGCGGGCAGGAGGGGGAGACCCAGTACTTC. This codes for CASSFFSGQEGETQYF.

As regards this clone: The sample carries other DNA sequences with the same CDR3. This sequence joins TRBV18 and TRBJ1-1; unclear D gene. Per the germline V gene, CDR1 is KGHSH and CDR2 is LQKENI. The CDR3 has 13 residues. V was cut by 2 bases and J by 1 base, with 5 bases left in between. The CDR3 reads CASSPTTNTEAFF. For the CDR3, the DNA is TGTGCCAGCTCACCAACAACGAACACTGAAGCTTTCTTT.

The chain links TRBV10-3 to TRBJ2-1; 11 positions match TRBD2. Germline values: CDR1 ENHRY, CDR2 SYGVKD. V lost 10 bases and J lost 6; bases outside the gene matches: 14. The CDR3 totals 16 residues. The CDR3 loop reads CATAFGLAGGRNEQFF. In nucleotides, the CDR3 is TGTGCCACCGCTTTTGGACTAGCGGGCGGACGCAATGAGCAGTTCTTC.

The V gene is TRBV10-2, the J gene TRBJ1-5, with TRBD1 matching over 9 bases. The germline gives CDR1 WSHSY, CDR2 SAAADI. CDR3 length: 14 residues. V dropped 7 bases and J dropped 6; count of bases not matched to a gene: 7. CDR3 amino acids: CASNPQGAGQPQHF. CDR3 coding DNA: TGCGCCAGCAATCCACAGGGGGCAGGTCAGCCCCAGCATTTT.

V gene TRBV28 combines with J gene TRBJ1-4, with TRBD1 matching 9 bases. V was pared by 2 bases and J by 2 bases, with 9 bases of the junction left unmatched. CDR1 is MDHEN and CDR2 is SYDVKM in the germline V gene. The length of the CDR3 is 18 residues. CDR3 sequence (DNA): TGTGCCAGCAGTTTAACGGGGACAGGGAGACGGACTAATGAAAAACTGTTTTTT. This gives the protein CASSLTGTGRRTNEKLFF.

J is TRBJ2-2 and V is TRBV29-1, with a tentative D call TRBD1 (6 bases). The germline V and J ends were trimmed by 7 bases and 0 bases, with 12 bases remaining between them. Germline V gives CDR1 SQVTM, CDR2 ANQGSEA. The CDR3 runs 14 residues. CDR3 residues: CSGKGDPNTGELFF. CDR3 nucleotide sequence: TGCAGCGGAAAGGGGGACCCGAACACCGGGGAGCTGTTTTTT.

The V gene is TRBV2, the J gene TRBJ2-6; D remains ambiguous. CDR1 is SNHLY and CDR2 is FYNNEI in the germline V gene. This CDR3 has 15 residues. V lost 2 bases and J 0 bases, leaving 5 bases between the germline ends. The CDR3 DNA is TGTGCCAGCAGTGAACTGCGCTCTGGGGCCAACGTCCTGACTTTC. Translating it yields CASSELRSGANVLTF.

This clone was picked up one time. This sequence joins TRBV27 and TRBJ2-1, with 14 bases lining up with TRBD2. The CDR3 is 18 amino acids. With V trimmed by 5 bases and J by 2 bases, 8 bases remained unmatched. Germline-derived CDR1 and CDR2 are MNHEY and SMNVEV (reference sequence). CDR3 protein: CASSPRTSGGSPYNEQFF. The CDR3 DNA reads TGTGCCAGCAGTCCAAGGACTAGCGGGGGGTCTCCCTACAATGAGCAGTTCTTC.

This clone was counted once. The chain joins TRBV5-4 to TRBJ2-5; no clear D. Germline-derived CDR1 and CDR2 are SGHNT and YYREEE (reference sequence). The CDR3 consists of 13 residues. V was pared by 0 bases and J by 1 base, with 4 bases between. CDR3 sequence reads: CASSLDFQETQYF. CDR3 DNA: TGTGCCAGCAGCTTGGACTTCCAAGAGACCCAGTACTTC.

V gene TRBV7-8 combines with J gene TRBJ1-1; no reliable D call. V lost 5 bases and J 2 bases, leaving 12 bases between the germline ends. Germline CDR1 SGHVS, CDR2 FQNEAQ. This CDR3 spans 14 amino acids. The CDR3 DNA reads TGTGCCAGCAGCCCCGTCGGGGATAACACTGAAGCTTTCTTT. Its protein is CASSPVGDNTEAFF. Looking up the rest from reference TRBV7-8 and TRBJ1-1 gives the full variable domain: GAGVSQSPRYKVAKRGQDVALRCDPISGHVSLFWYQQALGQGPEFLTYFQNEAQLDKSGLPSDRFFAERPEGSVSTLKIQRTQQEDSAVYLCASSPVGDNTEAFFGQGTRLTVV.

V usage is TRBV4-1 and J usage is TRBJ2-5; TRBD1 matches 9 bases. Looked up from germline, CDR1 is MGHRA and CDR2 is YSYEKL. The CDR3 is 16 amino acids. V dropped 4 bases and J dropped 1; count of bases not matched to a gene: 7. Here the CDR3 reads CASSRAGTGFQETQYF. CDR3 bases: TGCGCCAGCAGCCGAGCCGGGACAGGGTTCCAAGAGACCCAGTACTTC.

A few counts support this clone. J is TRBJ2-3 and V is TRBV28, with TRBD1 identical over 9 bases. Germline V gene sequence: CDR1 MDHEN, CDR2 SYDVKM. The V gene end was trimmed by 5 bases and the J gene end by 1 base; junction bases not matched to a gene: 7. CDR3 length equals 16 residues. The CDR3, as DNA: TGTGCCAGCAGTCCTCCGGGACAGGGCCGCACAGATACGCAGTATTTT. It is translated as CASSPPGQGRTDTQYF.

The chain links TRBV5-1 to TRBJ2-5; D possibly corresponds to TRBD2 (6 bases). The DNA end is more similar to TRBJ2-7, so the J call may be wrong. This CDR3 region has 15 residues. Germline assignment: CDR1 SGHRS and CDR2 YFSETQ. In DNA form, the CDR3 reads TGCGCCAGCACCCAAGGCTGGGGGGAGATAAACGAGCAGTACTTC. It yields the protein CASTQGWGEINEQYF.

The genes are TRBV5-4 and TRBJ1-6, with 9 bases lining up with TRBD1. This CDR3 contains 14 residues. Germline V lookup: CDR1 SGHNT, CDR2 YYREEE (reference sequence). Trimming at V came to 0 bases and at J to 10 bases, leaving 2 bases not matched to a gene. The CDR3 sequence: CASSLGQGGSPLHF. In DNA form, the CDR3 reads TGTGCCAGCAGCTTGGGACAGGGGGGCTCACCCCTCCACTTT.

This chain links TRBV28 with TRBJ2-6; 7 positions match TRBD1. This CDR3 contains 14 residues. Germline V lookup: CDR1 MDHEN, CDR2 SYDVKM. V lost 11 bases, J lost 0 bases, and 4 bases stayed unmatched. The CDR3 nucleotides read TGTGCCGTAAACAGGGGCTCTGGGGCCAACGTCCTGACTTTC. It yields the protein CAVNRGSGANVLTF.

The CDR3 sequence is CASSSRDRLSSYEQYF. The CDR3 DNA reads TGTGCCAGCAGTTCCCGGGACAGGTTAAGCTCCTACGAGCAGTACTTC. The rearrangement uses TRBV28 and TRBJ2-7; 8 positions match TRBD1. This CDR3 spans 16 amino acids. CDR1 and CDR2 (germline): MDHEN, SYDVKM. Losses at the gene ends were 4 bases for V and 0 bases for J; bases not matched to a gene: 8.

The J gene is TRBJ1-2, the V gene TRBV5-1; the match to TRBD1 covers 10 bases. J was trimmed by 7 bases and V by 4 bases; bases with no gene match: 10. The CDR3 is made up of 15 amino acids. CDR1 is SGHRS and CDR2 is YFSETQ in the germline V gene. CDR3 loop: CASSTSGTGVSGYTF. CDR3 bases: TGCGCCAGCAGCACCTCCGGGACAGGGGTCTCTGGCTACACCTTC.

The V and J genes are TRBV4-2 and TRBJ2-7, with 9 bases fitting TRBD2. CDR1 is LGHNA, CDR2 YNFKEQ, per germline. This CDR3 spans 16 amino acids. The J segment lost 4 bases and the V segment lost 1 base, leaving 8 bases of the junction unmatched. CDR3 nucleotides: TGTGCCAGCAGCCAAGCCGGGTGGAGCGGGGGGTACGAGCAGTACTTC. This gives the protein CASSQAGWSGGYEQYF.

The chain recombines TRBV5-1 with TRBJ2-5; 11 bases align to TRBD2. This CDR3 spans 18 amino acids. Germline trimming cut 0 bases from V and 4 bases from J; bases unmatched to any gene: 11. Germline loops: CDR1 SGHRS, CDR2 YFSETQ. The CDR3 sequence is CASSLAVVAGGPGETQYF. The DNA for the CDR3 is TGCGCCAGCAGCTTGGCCGTGGTAGCGGGGGGGCCGGGAGAGACCCAGTACTTC.